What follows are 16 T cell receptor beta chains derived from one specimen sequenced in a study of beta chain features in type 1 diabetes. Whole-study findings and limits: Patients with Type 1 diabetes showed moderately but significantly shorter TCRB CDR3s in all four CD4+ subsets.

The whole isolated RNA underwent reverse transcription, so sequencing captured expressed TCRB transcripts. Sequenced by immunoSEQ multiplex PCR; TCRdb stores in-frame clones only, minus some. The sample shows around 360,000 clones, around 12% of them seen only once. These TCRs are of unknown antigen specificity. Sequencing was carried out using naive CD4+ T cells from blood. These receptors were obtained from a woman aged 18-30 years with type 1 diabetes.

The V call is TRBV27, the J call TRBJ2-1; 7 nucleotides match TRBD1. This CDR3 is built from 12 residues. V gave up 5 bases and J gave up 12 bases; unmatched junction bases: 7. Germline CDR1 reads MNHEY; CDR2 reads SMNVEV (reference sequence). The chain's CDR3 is CASSMRGQGQFF. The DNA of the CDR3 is TGTGCCAGCAGTATGAGGGGGCAGGGGCAGTTCTTC.

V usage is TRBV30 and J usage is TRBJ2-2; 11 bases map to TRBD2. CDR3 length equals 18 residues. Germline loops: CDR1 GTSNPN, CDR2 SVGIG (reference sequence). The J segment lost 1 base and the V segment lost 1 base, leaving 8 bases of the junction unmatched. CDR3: CAWSAPLAGGWNTGELFF. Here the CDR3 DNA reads TGTGCCTGGAGTGCGCCCTTAGCGGGAGGGTGGAACACCGGGGAGCTGTTTTTT. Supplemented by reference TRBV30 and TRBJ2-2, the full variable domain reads SQTIHQWPATLVQPVGSPLSLECTVEGTSNPNLYWYRQAAGRGLQLLFYSVGIGQISSEVPQNLSASRPQDRQFILSSKKLLLSDSGFYLCAWSAPLAGGWNTGELFFGEGSRLTVL.

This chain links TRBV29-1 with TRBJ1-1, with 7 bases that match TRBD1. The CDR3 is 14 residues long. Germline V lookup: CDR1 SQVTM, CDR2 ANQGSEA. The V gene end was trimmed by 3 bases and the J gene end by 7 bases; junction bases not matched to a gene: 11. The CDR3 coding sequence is TGCAGCGTTGATAGGGAGACAGGGTCGGTTGAAGCTTTCTTT. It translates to CSVDRETGSVEAFF.

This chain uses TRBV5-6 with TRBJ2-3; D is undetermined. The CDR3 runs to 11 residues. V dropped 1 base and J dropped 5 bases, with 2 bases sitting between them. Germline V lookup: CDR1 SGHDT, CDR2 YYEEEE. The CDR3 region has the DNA TGTGCCAGCAGCTTGCTAGATACGCAGTATTTT. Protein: CASSLLDTQYF.

In DNA, the CDR3 is TGTGCCAGCAGTGAAGCTAGACGGGGAGGAAATCAGCCCCAGCATTTT. As protein: CASSEARRGGNQPQHF. This chain connects TRBV6-1 to TRBJ1-5; D remains unclear. The CDR3 covers 16 residues. V dropped 0 bases and J dropped 4 bases, with 13 bases sitting between them. CDR1 is MNHNS and CDR2 is SASEGT in the germline V gene.

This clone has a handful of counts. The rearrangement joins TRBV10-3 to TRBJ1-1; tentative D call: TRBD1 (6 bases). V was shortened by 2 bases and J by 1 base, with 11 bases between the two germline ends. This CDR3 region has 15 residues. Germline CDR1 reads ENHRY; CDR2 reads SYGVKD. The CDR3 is CAISEPTGSNTEAFF. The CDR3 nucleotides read TGTGCCATCAGTGAGCCGACAGGTTCGAACACTGAAGCTTTCTTT.

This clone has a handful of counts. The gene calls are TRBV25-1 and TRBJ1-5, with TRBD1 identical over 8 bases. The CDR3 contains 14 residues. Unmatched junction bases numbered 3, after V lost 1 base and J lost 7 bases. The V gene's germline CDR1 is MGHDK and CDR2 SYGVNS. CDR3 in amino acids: CASSESGGGQPQHF. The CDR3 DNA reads TGTGCCAGCAGTGAATCAGGGGGCGGACAGCCCCAGCATTTT.

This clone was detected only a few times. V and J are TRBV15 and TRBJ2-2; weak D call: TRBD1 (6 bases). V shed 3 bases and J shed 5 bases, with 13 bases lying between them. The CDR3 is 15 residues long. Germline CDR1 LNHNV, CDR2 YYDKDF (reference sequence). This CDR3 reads CATSRESRGTGELFF. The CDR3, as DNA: TGTGCCACCAGCAGGGAGTCAAGGGGGACCGGGGAGCTGTTTTTT.

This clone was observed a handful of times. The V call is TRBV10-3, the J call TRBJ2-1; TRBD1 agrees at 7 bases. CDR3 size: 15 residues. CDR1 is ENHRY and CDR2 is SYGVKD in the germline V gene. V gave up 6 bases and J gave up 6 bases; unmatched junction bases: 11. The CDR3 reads CAIRTEGAKSNEQFF. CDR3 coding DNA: TGTGCCATCAGGACAGAGGGGGCCAAGAGCAATGAGCAGTTCTTC.

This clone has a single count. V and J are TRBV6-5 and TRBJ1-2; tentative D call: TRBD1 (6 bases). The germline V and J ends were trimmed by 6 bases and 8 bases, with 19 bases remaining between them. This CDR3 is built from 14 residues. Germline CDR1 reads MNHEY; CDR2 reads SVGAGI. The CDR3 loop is CASRDGTRTWGYTF. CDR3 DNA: TGTGCCAGCAGGGATGGGACACGCACGTGGGGCTACACCTTC.

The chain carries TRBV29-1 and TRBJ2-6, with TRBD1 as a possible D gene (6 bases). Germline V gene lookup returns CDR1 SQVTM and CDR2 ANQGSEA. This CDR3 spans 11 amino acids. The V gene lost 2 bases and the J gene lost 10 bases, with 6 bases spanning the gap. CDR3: CSVERGNVLTF. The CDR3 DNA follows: TGCAGCGTTGAAAGGGGGAACGTCCTGACTTTC.

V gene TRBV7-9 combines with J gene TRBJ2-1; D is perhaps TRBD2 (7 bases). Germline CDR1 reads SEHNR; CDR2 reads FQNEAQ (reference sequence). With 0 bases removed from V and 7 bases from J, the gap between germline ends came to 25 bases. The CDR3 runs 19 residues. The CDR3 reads CASSLAQTPGALRGNEQFF. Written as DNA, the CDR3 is TGTGCCAGCAGCTTAGCGCAGACGCCGGGGGCCCTGCGGGGGAATGAGCAGTTCTTC.

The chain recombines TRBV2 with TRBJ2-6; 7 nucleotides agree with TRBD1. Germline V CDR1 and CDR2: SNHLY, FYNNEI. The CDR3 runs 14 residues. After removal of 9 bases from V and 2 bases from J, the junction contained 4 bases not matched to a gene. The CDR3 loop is CARLQGTGANVLTF. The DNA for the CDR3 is TGTGCCAGGCTACAGGGGACTGGGGCCAACGTCCTGACTTTC. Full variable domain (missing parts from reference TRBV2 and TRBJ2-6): EPEVTQTPSHQVTQMGQEVILRCVPISNHLYFYWYRQILGQKVEFLVSFYNNEISEKSEIFDDQFSVERPDGSNFTLKIRSTKLEDSAMYFCARLQGTGANVLTFGAGSRLTVL.

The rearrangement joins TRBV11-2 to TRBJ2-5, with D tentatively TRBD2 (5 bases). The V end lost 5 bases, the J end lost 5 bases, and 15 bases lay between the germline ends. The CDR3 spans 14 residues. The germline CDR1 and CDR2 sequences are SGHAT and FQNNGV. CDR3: CASSREDSGETQYF. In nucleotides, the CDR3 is TGTGCCAGCAGCCGGGAAGACTCTGGTGAGACCCAGTACTTC. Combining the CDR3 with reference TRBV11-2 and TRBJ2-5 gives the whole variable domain EAGVAQSPRYKIIEKRQSVAFWCNPISGHATLYWYQQILGQGPKLLIQFQNNGVVDDSQLPKDRFSAERLKGVDSTLKIQPAKLEDSAVYLCASSREDSGETQYFGPGTRLLVL.

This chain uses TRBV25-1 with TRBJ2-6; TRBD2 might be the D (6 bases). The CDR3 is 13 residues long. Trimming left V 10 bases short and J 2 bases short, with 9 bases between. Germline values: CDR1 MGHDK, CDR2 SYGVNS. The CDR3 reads CATRRAGANVLTF. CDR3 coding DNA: TGTGCCACAAGGAGGGCTGGGGCCAACGTCCTGACTTTC.

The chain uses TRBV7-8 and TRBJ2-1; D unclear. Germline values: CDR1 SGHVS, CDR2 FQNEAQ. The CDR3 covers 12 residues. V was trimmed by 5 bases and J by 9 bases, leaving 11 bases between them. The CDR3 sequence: CASSASAIEQFF. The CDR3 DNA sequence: TGTGCCAGCAGCGCCAGTGCAATTGAGCAGTTCTTC.